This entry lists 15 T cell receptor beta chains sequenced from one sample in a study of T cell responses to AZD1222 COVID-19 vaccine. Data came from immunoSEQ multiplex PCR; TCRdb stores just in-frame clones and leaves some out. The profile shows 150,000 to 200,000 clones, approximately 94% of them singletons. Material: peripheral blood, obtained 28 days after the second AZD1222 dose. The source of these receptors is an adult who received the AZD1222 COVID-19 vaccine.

The CDR3 DNA reads as TGTGCCAGCAGGTCATCCGGGACAGGGGGCGCGGGGGCCCAGTACTTC. The encoded protein is CASRSSGTGGAGAQYF. The chain links TRBV28 to TRBJ2-5, with 12 bases aligning to TRBD1. Germline CDR1 is MDHEN and CDR2 is SYDVKM. The ends lost 6 bases at V and 9 bases at J; junction bases unmatched: 14. The CDR3 has 16 amino acids.

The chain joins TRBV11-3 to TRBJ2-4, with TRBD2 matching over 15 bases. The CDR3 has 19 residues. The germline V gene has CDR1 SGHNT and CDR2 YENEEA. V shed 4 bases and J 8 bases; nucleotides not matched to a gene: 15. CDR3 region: CASSCGDVWTSGRADIQYF. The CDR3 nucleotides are TGTGCCAGCAGCTGCGGAGATGTCTGGACTAGCGGGAGGGCGGACATTCAGTACTTC.

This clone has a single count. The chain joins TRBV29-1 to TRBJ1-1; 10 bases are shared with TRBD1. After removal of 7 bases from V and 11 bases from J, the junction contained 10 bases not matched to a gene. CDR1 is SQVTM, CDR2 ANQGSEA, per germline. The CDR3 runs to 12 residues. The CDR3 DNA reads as TGCAGCGGTAATTCCGGGACAGGGGATGCTTTCTTT. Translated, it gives CSGNSGTGDAFF. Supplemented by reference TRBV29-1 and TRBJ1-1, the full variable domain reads SAVISQKPSRDICQRGTSLTIQCQVDSQVTMMFWYRQQPGQSLTLIATANQGSEATYESGFVIDKFPISRPNLTFSTLTVSNMSPEDSSIYLCSGNSGTGDAFFGQGTRLTVV.

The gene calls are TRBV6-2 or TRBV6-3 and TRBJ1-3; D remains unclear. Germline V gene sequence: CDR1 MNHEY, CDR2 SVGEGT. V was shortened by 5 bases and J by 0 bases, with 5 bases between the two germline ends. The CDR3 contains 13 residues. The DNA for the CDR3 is TGTGCCAGCAGTCAGTCCTCTGGAAACACCATATATTTT. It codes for CASSQSSGNTIYF.

In nucleotides, the CDR3 is TGTGCCAGCAGTCTGCAGGGAGCTAACTATGGCTACACCTTC. This codes for CASSLQGANYGYTF. The chain joins TRBV2 to TRBJ1-2, with D perhaps matching TRBD1 (5 bases). Germline CDR1 and CDR2: SNHLY and FYNNEI. The CDR3 is 14 residues long. The V and J ends lost 5 bases and 0 bases respectively, with 10 bases between them.

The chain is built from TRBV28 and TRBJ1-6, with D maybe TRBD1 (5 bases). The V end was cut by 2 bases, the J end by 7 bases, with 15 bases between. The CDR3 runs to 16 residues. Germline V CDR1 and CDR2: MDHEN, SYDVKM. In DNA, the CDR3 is TGTGCCAGCAGTTTAGGTGGAGGAGGGGTGAATTCACCCCTCCACTTT. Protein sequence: CASSLGGGGVNSPLHF.

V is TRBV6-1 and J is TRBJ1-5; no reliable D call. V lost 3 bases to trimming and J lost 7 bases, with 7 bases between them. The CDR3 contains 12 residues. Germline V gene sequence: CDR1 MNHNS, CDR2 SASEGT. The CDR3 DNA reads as TGTGCCAGCAGTGAGGGGTCCCAGCCCCAGCATTTT. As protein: CASSEGSQPQHF.

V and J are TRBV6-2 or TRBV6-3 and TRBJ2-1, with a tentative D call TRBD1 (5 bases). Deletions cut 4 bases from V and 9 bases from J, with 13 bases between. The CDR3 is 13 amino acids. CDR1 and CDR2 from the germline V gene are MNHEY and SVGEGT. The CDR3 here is CASSSMAGIEQFF. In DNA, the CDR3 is TGTGCCAGCAGTTCCATGGCAGGGATTGAGCAGTTCTTC.

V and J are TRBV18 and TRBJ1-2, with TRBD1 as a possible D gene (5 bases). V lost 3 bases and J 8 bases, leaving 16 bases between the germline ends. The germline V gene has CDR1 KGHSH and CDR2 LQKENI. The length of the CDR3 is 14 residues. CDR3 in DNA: TGTGCCAGCTCACCTACAGACCTTCGGGGCGGCTACACCTTC. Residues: CASSPTDLRGGYTF.

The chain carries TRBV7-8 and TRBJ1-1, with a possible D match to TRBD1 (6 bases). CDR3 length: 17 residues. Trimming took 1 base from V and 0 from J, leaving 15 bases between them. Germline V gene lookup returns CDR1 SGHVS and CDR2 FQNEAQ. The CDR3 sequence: CASSLEAPGVMNTEAFF. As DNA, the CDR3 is TGTGCCAGCAGCTTAGAAGCTCCAGGGGTCATGAACACTGAAGCTTTCTTT.

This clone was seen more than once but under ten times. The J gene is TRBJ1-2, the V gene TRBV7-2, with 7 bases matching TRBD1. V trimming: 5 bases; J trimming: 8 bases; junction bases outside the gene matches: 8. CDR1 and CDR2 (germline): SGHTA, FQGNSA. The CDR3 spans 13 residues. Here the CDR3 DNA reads TGTGCCAGCAGCCCATTGGAGGGGGCGGGCTACACCTTC. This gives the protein CASSPLEGAGYTF.

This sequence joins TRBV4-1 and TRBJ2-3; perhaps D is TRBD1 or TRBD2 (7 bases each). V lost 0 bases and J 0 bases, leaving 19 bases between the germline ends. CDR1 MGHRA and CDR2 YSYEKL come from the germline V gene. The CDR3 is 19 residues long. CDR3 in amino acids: CASSQDTQGTTRSTDTQYF. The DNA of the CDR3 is TGCGCCAGCAGCCAAGACACACAGGGGACTACCCGAAGCACAGATACGCAGTATTTT.

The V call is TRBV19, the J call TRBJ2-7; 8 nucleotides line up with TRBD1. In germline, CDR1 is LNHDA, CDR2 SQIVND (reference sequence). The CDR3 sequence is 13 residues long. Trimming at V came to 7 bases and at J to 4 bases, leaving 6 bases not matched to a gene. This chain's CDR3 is CASTGQGEYEQYF. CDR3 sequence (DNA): TGTGCCAGTACCGGACAGGGAGAGTACGAGCAGTACTTC.

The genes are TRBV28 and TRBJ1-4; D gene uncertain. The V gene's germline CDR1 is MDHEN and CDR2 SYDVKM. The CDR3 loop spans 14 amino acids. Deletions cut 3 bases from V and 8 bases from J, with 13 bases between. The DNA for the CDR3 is TGTGCCAGCAGTTTTTTCGACCTTGGGGAAAAACTGTTTTTT. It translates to CASSFFDLGEKLFF.

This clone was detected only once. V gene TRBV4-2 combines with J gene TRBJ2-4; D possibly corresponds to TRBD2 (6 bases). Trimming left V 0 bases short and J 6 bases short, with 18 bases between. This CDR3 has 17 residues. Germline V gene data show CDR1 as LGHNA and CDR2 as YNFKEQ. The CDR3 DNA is TGTGCCAGCAGCCAAGAGGCCCTAGGAGGGTCGGCAAACATTCAGTACTTC. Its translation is CASSQEALGGSANIQYF.